These 21 T cell receptor beta chains were sequenced from one sample in a study of vaccination and CD4 T cells after COVID-19. The study sequenced cultured CD4+ T cell DNA using the Oncomine TCR Beta short-read assay. TCRdb re-called the PCR reads through MiXCR, storing one row per CDR3 protein. The data show around 13,000 distinct CDR3 sequences, approximately 21% seen once. The antigens these receptors bind are not known. Treatment reported: approximately nine-day PBMC culture with coronavirus spike peptide pools or control peptides (ViraFEST assay). Sample: cultured CD4+ T cells from blood. Every receptor here comes from a human donor with COVID-19.

This clonotype has only a few counts. V is TRBV19 and J is TRBJ2-7; no reliable D call. V was shortened by 3 bases and J by 3 bases, with 9 bases between the two germline ends. The CDR3 runs to 13 residues. Germline CDR1 reads LNHDA; CDR2 reads SQIVND (reference sequence). CDR3 in amino acids: CASSIVGSYEQYF. Here the CDR3 DNA reads TGTGCCAGTAGTATTGTGGGCAGCTACGAGCAGTACTTC.

The rearrangement joins TRBV1 to TRBJ2-6; the D segment call TRBD2 is taken from the table without a DNA check. TRBV1 corresponds to a pseudogene. This CDR3 has 13 amino acids. The CDR3 nucleotides are TGCACCGGAGAGGGAGCCGGGGCCAACGTCCTGACTTTC. Translation gives CTGEGAGANVLTF.

The count of this clonotype is one. A much larger clonotype is one base distant, so this may be a read error. This chain joins TRBV2 and TRBJ1-5; tentatively, D is TRBD1 (6 bases). V lost 5 bases and J 3 bases, leaving 14 bases between the germline ends. There are 15 residues in the CDR3. Looked up from germline, CDR1 is SNHLY and CDR2 is FYNNEI. DNA of the CDR3: TGTGCCAGCAGTCTTCATGGGGGGCTCAATCAGCCCCAGCATTTT. It codes for CASSLHGGLNQPQHF.

This clonotype was counted between two and nine times. CDR3: CASSEAHQPGQETQYF. The CDR3 nucleotides read TGTGCCAGCAGTGAAGCGCATCAGCCGGGGCAAGAGACCCAGTACTTC. The chain combines TRBV2 with TRBJ2-5; D perhaps matches TRBD2 (5 bases). Looked up from germline, CDR1 is SNHLY and CDR2 is FYNNEI. V was cut by 0 bases and J by 2 bases, with 13 bases left in between. The CDR3 is made up of 16 amino acids. Full variable domain (rest looked up from reference TRBV2 and TRBJ2-5): EPEVTQTPSHQVTQMGQEVILRCVPISNHLYFYWYRQILGQKVEFLVSFYNNEISEKSEIFDDQFSVERPDGSNFTLKIRSTKLEDSAMYFCASSEAHQPGQETQYFGPGTRLLVL.

This clonotype was seen a handful of times. The rearrangement joins TRBV6-2 or TRBV6-3 to TRBJ2-7, with 9 bases aligning to TRBD1. V was clipped by 2 bases and J by 4 bases; unmatched bases: 6. Germline lookup yields CDR1 MNHEY and CDR2 SVGEGT. The CDR3 totals 15 residues. CDR3 sequence reads: CASSYRRTGEYEQYF. The CDR3 nucleotides are TGTGCCAGCAGTTACCGCAGGACAGGGGAGTACGAGCAGTACTTC.

This clonotype appeared a few times. The chain links TRBV24-1 to TRBJ2-5; D unclear. CDR1 KGHDR and CDR2 SFDVKD come from the germline V gene. The CDR3 has 12 residues. Between the trimmed V and J ends, which lost 7 bases and 2 bases, there was a span of 7 bases. The CDR3 spells CATSRVQETQYF. The DNA of the CDR3 is TGTGCCACCAGCCGGGTTCAAGAGACCCAGTACTTC.

Details on this clonotype: The CDR3 carries no conserved terminal phenylalanine or tryptophan, so it likely arises from a read error. The rearrangement uses TRBV19 and TRBJ2-3; D possibly corresponds to TRBD1 (6 bases). This CDR3 is built from 14 residues. Germline lookup yields CDR1 LNHDA and CDR2 SQIVND (reference sequence). Trimming removed 1 base from V and 3 bases from J, with 8 bases in between. In DNA form, the CDR3 reads TGTGCCAGTAGTATAGCCACAGGGACAGATACGCAGTATCTT. Protein sequence: CASSIATGTDTQYL.

This clonotype was observed a handful of times. This sequence joins TRBV20-1 and TRBJ2-3; D uncertain. This CDR3 has 19 residues. V lost 5 bases and J lost 0, with 27 bases in between. Germline V CDR1 and CDR2: DFQATT, SNEGSKA (reference sequence). The CDR3 sequence: CSASDRAIKETPSTDTQYF. CDR3 nucleotides: TGCAGTGCTTCTGACCGGGCCATTAAGGAGACTCCTAGCACAGATACGCAGTATTTT.

The rearrangement joins TRBV15 to TRBJ1-4; the D is unclear. The V and J ends lost 1 base and 6 bases respectively, with 12 bases between them. Germline CDR1 reads LNHNV; CDR2 reads YYDKDF (reference sequence). This CDR3 contains 15 residues. The CDR3 coding sequence is TGTGCCACCAGCAGAGTCCCAGAATTCGATGAAAAACTGTTTTTT. Its translation is CATSRVPEFDEKLFF.

The rearrangement links TRBV29-1 to TRBJ1-1, with a weak D call TRBD1 (5 bases). Trimming stripped 4 bases from V and 10 bases from J, with 19 bases between. Per germline, CDR1 SQVTM and CDR2 ANQGSEA. The CDR3 consists of 13 residues. This chain's CDR3 is CSVGDATFQGAFF. Here the CDR3 DNA reads TGCAGCGTTGGTGATGCGACCTTTCAGGGAGCTTTCTTT. The complete variable domain, with remaining parts taken from reference TRBV29-1 and TRBJ1-1, reads SAVISQKPSRDICQRGTSLTIQCQVDSQVTMMFWYRQQPGQSLTLIATANQGSEATYESGFVIDKFPISRPNLTFSTLTVSNMSPEDSSIYLCSVGDATFQGAFFGQGTRLTVV.

The CDR3 reads CASSSGLVPPAGELFF. The CDR3 nucleotides are TGTGCCAGCAGTTCCGGACTAGTCCCCCCCGCCGGGGAGCTGTTTTTT. The chain recombines TRBV6-2 or TRBV6-3 with TRBJ2-2; 7 bases map to TRBD2. The J segment lost 6 bases and the V segment lost 4 bases, leaving 11 bases of the junction unmatched. The V gene's germline CDR1 is MNHEY and CDR2 SVGEGT. The CDR3 consists of 16 residues.

By share of the sample, this clonotype is medium-sized. The chain recombines TRBV10-3 with TRBJ1-2; a weak D match, TRBD1 (5 bases). CDR1 is ENHRY and CDR2 is SYGVKD in the germline V gene. This CDR3 has 12 amino acids. Trimming left V 2 bases short and J 4 bases short, with 5 bases between. In DNA form, the CDR3 reads TGTGCCATCAGTGAGGACAGCTATGGCTACACCTTC. It specifies CAISEDSYGYTF.

This chain's CDR3 is CASSLGTASTDTQYF. DNA for the CDR3: TGTGCCAGCAGCTTGGGGACAGCTAGCACAGATACGCAGTATTTT. The J gene is TRBJ2-3, the V gene TRBV11-1; 7 bases align to TRBD1. This CDR3 is 15 amino acids long. From germline, CDR1 is SGHAT and CDR2 FQDESV (reference sequence). Trimming took 3 bases from V and 0 from J; bases not matched to a gene: 3.

This chain connects TRBV6-2 or TRBV6-3 to TRBJ2-3, with 7 bases matching TRBD2. The CDR3 length is 16 residues. Per germline, CDR1 MNHEY and CDR2 SVGEGT. With 2 bases clipped from V and 0 bases from J, the junction kept 5 bases outside the gene matches. CDR3 nucleotide sequence: TGTGCCAGCAGTTACGGCACTAGCGCCAGCACAGATACGCAGTATTTT. Its translation: CASSYGTSASTDTQYF.

This chain links TRBV6-5 with TRBJ2-6, with a weak D call TRBD1 (7 bases). V was trimmed by 4 bases and J by 4 bases, leaving 11 bases between them. The CDR3 consists of 15 residues. The germline V gene has CDR1 MNHEY and CDR2 SVGAGI. The CDR3 reads CASSSQGGGANVLTF. The DNA of the CDR3 is TGTGCCAGCAGTTCCCAGGGGGGAGGGGCCAACGTCCTGACTTTC.

Within the sample, this clonotype is medium-sized (0.01 to 0.1%). The chain recombines TRBV20-1 with TRBJ1-6; perhaps TRBD1 as D (6 bases). V shed 6 bases and J shed 5 bases, with 17 bases lying between them. The CDR3 runs 15 residues. Germline lookup yields CDR1 DFQATT and CDR2 SNEGSKA (reference sequence). CDR3 sequence: CSAEWGRGHNSPLHF. The CDR3 bases are TGCAGTGCCGAGTGGGGCAGGGGTCATAATTCACCCCTCCACTTT.

The V gene is TRBV6-1, the J gene TRBJ1-3; D gene ambiguous. The length of the CDR3 is 13 residues. The V gene's germline CDR1 is MNHNS and CDR2 SASEGT. Trimming left V 1 base short and J 9 bases short, with 10 bases between. The CDR3 bases are TGTGCCAGCAGTGAAGATGTCCAGCGCACCATATATTTT. Encoded protein: CASSEDVQRTIYF.

This clonotype was detected a few times. This chain connects TRBV7-2 to TRBJ2-5; maybe TRBD2 (5 bases). The germline CDR1 and CDR2 sequences are SGHTA and FQGNSA. V was cut by 1 base and J by 4 bases, with 13 bases left in between. This CDR3 is 15 amino acids long. For the CDR3, the DNA is TGTGCCAGCAGCTTAGATCGAGGGAATGGAGAGACCCAGTACTTC. Translated, it gives CASSLDRGNGETQYF.

This chain joins TRBV11-3 and TRBJ1-6; no firm D call. The germline CDR1 and CDR2 sequences are SGHNT and YENEEA. CDR3 size: 14 residues. The V end was cut by 7 bases, the J end by 6 bases, with 13 bases between. CDR3 sequence: CASTNRVFNSPLHF. DNA of the CDR3: TGTGCCAGCACCAACCGGGTCTTTAATTCACCCCTCCACTTT.

The sample holds a few counts of this clonotype. The gene calls are TRBV20-1 and TRBJ2-5; tentatively, D is TRBD2 (6 bases). Trimming pared 3 bases from V and 7 bases from J, leaving 21 bases between. This CDR3 comprises 15 residues. CDR1 and CDR2 from the germline V gene are DFQATT and SNEGSKA (reference sequence). The CDR3 DNA sequence: TGCAGTGCTAGGGGAGTTCGGGACTCCGGACGGACCCAGTACTTC. Translation: CSARGVRDSGRTQYF.

This clonotype was seen only a few times. V gene TRBV11-3 combines with J gene TRBJ2-7, with D tentatively TRBD2 (5 bases). V lost 6 bases and J lost 4, with 16 bases in between. CDR1 and CDR2 (germline): SGHNT, YENEEA. This CDR3 has 14 amino acids. The CDR3: CASRREGSSYEQYF. The CDR3 DNA follows: TGTGCCAGCAGGAGGGAAGGGAGCAGTTACGAGCAGTACTTC.